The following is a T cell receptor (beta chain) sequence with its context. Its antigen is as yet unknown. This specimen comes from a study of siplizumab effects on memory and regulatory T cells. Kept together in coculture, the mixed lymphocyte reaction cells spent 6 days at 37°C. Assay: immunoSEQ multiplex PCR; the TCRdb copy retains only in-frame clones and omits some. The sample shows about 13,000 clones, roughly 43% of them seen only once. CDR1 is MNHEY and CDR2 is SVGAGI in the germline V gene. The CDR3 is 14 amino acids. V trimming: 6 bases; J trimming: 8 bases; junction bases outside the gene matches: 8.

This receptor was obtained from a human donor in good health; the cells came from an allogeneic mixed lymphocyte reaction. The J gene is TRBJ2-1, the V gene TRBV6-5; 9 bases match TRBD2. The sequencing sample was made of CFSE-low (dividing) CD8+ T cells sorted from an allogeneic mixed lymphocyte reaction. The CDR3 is CASRVAGAADEQFF. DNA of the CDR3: TGTGCCAGCAGAGTAGCGGGGGCCGCCGATGAGCAGTTCTTC.